What follows is one TCR beta chain and its context. It has no known antigen specificity. No qualities accompany the bases; no much larger clone lies one base away. Donors were healthy HIV-negative adults with no recently reported acute infections or vaccinations. Every donor was a Caucasian adult living in Nashville, Tennessee, USA. In the unsorted samples, approximately 85 million PBMCs were counted, and genomic DNA was extracted using the QIAamp DNA Blood Mini kit. Blood was collected by leukapheresis, and PBMCs were isolated by Ficoll-Histopaque density gradient centrifugation and then cryopreserved in liquid nitrogen vapor phase. This specimen comes from a study of shared clonotypes between healthy human individuals (dated by TCRdb to 2018 to 2021). Looking at the study overall: Two women and a few men aged 18 to 49 years were included in the cohort. Blood TCR repertoires of four to six healthy adults were deeply sequenced to estimate repertoire size and the extent of clonotype sharing between individuals. To increase sequencing depth and limit assay-specific biases, TCR repertoire library preparation and sequencing were carried out by different laboratories using diverse techniques. Leukapheresis yielded between about 0.94 and 9 billion PBMCs per donor.

Based on the germline V gene (reference sequence), the CDR1 and CDR2 sequences are SEHNR and FQNEAQ. From the cysteine up to the phenylalanine, the CDR3 has a length of 15 residues. Of all the DNA, just the CDR3 is kept, 45 bases in frame from base 1. At the junction V is shortened by 2 bases and J by 2 bases, with 10 bases in between. General conclusions and limits of the study: Pairwise subsampling led to the expectation that sequencing depth would affect the degree of clonotype sharing among donors. Because the study included only a small number of donors, the genetic and exposure-history diversity represented was limited. Sampling was restricted to blood, and TCR repertoires in tissues likely differ from the TCR repertoires found in blood.

Using the deep immunoSEQ assay, TCR CDR3 regions were amplified from genomic DNA by multiplex PCR. Extracted genomic DNA from each cell subset was distributed evenly across all wells of several immunoSEQ 96-well plates, and each plate was treated as a replicate. Each replicate PCR for unsorted PBMC received about 300 ng genomic DNA, equal to 25,000 to 35,000 T cell genomes. Ten immunoSEQ deep assay plates were used to sequence unsorted PBMC genomic DNA. Purified libraries were measured with a Qubit 3.0 fluorometer, size-checked on a Bioanalyzer 2100, and measured again with the KAPA Library Quantification kit. Every immunoSEQ 96-well plate was sequenced on a dedicated single-read 150-cycle Illumina NextSeq 550 flow cell. Turning to the authors' computational methods: The immunoSEQ output contained only junctional sequences without quality scores, so filtering could not match that applied to full-length reads. To assign V/J genes and CDR3, sequences were annotated using PyIR, a Python wrapper for IgBLAST v1.9, with IMGT germline references. Reads were removed for weak V/J assignments (E-value above 1e-6), missing CDR3, stop codons, out-of-frame junctions, or ambiguous translated residues. V3J clonotypes were defined as sequences sharing the same inferred V gene, J gene, and CDR3 amino acid sequence. To compute the percentage overlap between repertoires, the number of shared unique clonotypes was divided by the size of the smaller repertoire. Richness of each repertoire was evaluated using RTK rarefaction, the Chao1 estimator, and Recon v2.1 estimates of unobserved clonotypes. Imported from immuneACCESS, the table was reduced by TCRdb to in-frame sequences with V and J called. These copies leave out some clones; in studies compared against another copy, an unresolved V gene accounts for under half, and the cause of the remainder is not known. V and J calls and clone size are those listed in that table; D and trimming were worked out from the DNA. Across this sample there are hundreds of thousands of clones, with around 77% seen only once. The ten largest make up more than 10% of the sample.

This clonotype was sampled from a woman in her thirties or forties in good health. Some clones in this sample may be carry-over from other donors' samples. The sequenced sample was PBMCs. The sequence is built from TRBV7-9 and TRBJ2-4; the D gene may be TRBD1 or TRBD2, since each aligns over 5 bases. At the DNA level, the sequence is TGTGCCAGCAGCTTAACGGGGCGGACCAAAAACATTCAGTACTTC. The resulting protein is CASSLTGRTKNIQYF.